These 9 T cell receptor beta chains originate from one sample sequenced in a study of blood T cell repertoires in COVID-19 (dated by TCRdb to about 2020). The library was prepared using the immunoSEQ multiplex PCR assay. TCRdb re-hosts the immuneACCESS table, in-frame sequences only. Its copies lack some clones; in the studies checked, an unresolved V gene accounts for under half of them, and the cause for the rest is not known. In this sample the table shows 90,000 to 120,000 clones, just over 90% of which occur a single time. The ten biggest clones cover over 1% of the sample. Sequences were obtained from peripheral blood. These receptors came from a woman aged 25 to 45 with acute or convalescent COVID-19.

The rearrangement links TRBV6-1 to TRBJ2-3; D is ambiguous. The CDR3 contains 14 residues. In germline, CDR1 is MNHNS, CDR2 SASEGT. Trimming removed 3 bases from V and 1 base from J, with 8 bases in between. Written as DNA, the CDR3 is TGTGCCAGCAGTGAGCAGCGAGGCACAGATACGCAGTATTTT. It yields the protein CASSEQRGTDTQYF.

The chain is built from TRBV6-2 or TRBV6-3 and TRBJ1-4; the D gene is possibly TRBD1 (5 bases). V was pared by 5 bases and J by 7 bases, with 5 bases between. Germline V CDR1 and CDR2: MNHEY, SVGEGT. The CDR3 sequence is 11 residues long. CDR3 coding DNA: TGTGCCAGCAGTAGGGGTGAAAAACTGTTTTTT. Its translation: CASSRGEKLFF.

The gene calls are TRBV5-1 and TRBJ1-2; no clear D. V lost 0 bases, J lost 4 bases, and 13 bases lay in between. This CDR3 is 15 amino acids long. Germline-derived CDR1 and CDR2 are SGHRS and YFSETQ. The CDR3 DNA reads as TGCGCCAGCAGCTTGGGGGAGGGATTATCCTATGGCTACACCTTC. This sequence encodes CASSLGEGLSYGYTF.

This clone has only one observation. J is TRBJ2-1 and V is TRBV27; 14 nucleotides line up with TRBD2. The germline V gene has CDR1 MNHEY and CDR2 SMNVEV (reference sequence). The CDR3 covers 15 residues. The junction had 5 bases not matched to a gene; V was cut back by 6 bases and J by 7 bases. CDR3 sequence (DNA): TGTGCCAGCAGACTCGGGACTAGCGGGAGTAATGAGCAGTTCTTC. It yields the protein CASRLGTSGSNEQFF.

V gene TRBV30 combines with J gene TRBJ2-7; D perhaps matches TRBD1 (6 bases). Trimming left V 5 bases short and J 0 bases short, with 8 bases between. This CDR3 contains 12 residues. CDR1 and CDR2 from the germline V gene are GTSNPN and SVGIG (reference sequence). The CDR3 sequence is CAWDRTSYEQYF. DNA of the CDR3: TGTGCCTGGGACAGGACCTCCTACGAGCAGTACTTC.

This clone was counted a single time. In DNA form, the CDR3 reads TGTGCCAGTAGTATCGGTGATACGCAGTATTTT. Translated: CASSIGDTQYF. The V gene is TRBV19, the J gene TRBJ2-3, with no clear D. The V end was cut by 3 bases, the J end by 6 bases, with 4 bases between. The CDR3 contains 11 residues. From germline, CDR1 is LNHDA and CDR2 SQIVND (reference sequence).

The sample holds one count of this clone. This chain uses TRBV4-1 with TRBJ1-1; D gene ambiguous. The CDR3 is 15 residues long. V dropped 0 bases and J dropped 1 base, with 9 bases sitting between them. Germline V gene lookup returns CDR1 MGHRA and CDR2 YSYEKL. The CDR3 sequence is CASSQEFAGNTEAFF. Written as DNA, the CDR3 is TGCGCCAGCAGCCAAGAGTTCGCAGGGAACACTGAAGCTTTCTTT.

This chain joins TRBV7-9 and TRBJ2-1; D is ambiguous. CDR3 length: 15 amino acids. Trimming shortened V by 0 bases and J by 5 bases, and 11 bases separated the two germline ends. Germline V gene lookup returns CDR1 SEHNR and CDR2 FQNEAQ (reference sequence). This chain's CDR3 is CASSLASYYDNEQFF. CDR3 nucleotide sequence: TGTGCCAGCAGCTTAGCCTCCTATTACGACAATGAGCAGTTCTTC.

The V and J genes are TRBV7-9 and TRBJ1-2, with 8 bases fitting TRBD1. Germline CDR1 reads SEHNR; CDR2 reads FQNEAQ (reference sequence). J was trimmed by 5 bases and V by 2 bases; bases with no gene match: 7. The CDR3 sequence is 15 residues long. CDR3 sequence reads: CASSLSTGVEYGYTF. The CDR3 bases are TGTGCCAGCAGCTTATCGACAGGGGTAGAATATGGCTACACCTTC.